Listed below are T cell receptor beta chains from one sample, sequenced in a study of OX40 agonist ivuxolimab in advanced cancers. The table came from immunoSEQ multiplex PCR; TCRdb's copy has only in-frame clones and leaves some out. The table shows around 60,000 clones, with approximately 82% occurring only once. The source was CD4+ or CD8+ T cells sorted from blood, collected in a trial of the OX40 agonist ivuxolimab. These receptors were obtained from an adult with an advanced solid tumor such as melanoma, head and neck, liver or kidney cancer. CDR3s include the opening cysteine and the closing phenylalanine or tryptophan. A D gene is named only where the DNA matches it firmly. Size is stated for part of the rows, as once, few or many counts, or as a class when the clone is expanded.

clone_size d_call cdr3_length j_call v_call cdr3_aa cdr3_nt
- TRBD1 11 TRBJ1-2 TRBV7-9 CASSSGTDYTF TGTGCCAGCAGCTCCGGGACAGACTACACCTTC
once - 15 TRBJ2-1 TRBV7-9 CASSLEMPTYNEQFF TGTGCCAGCAGCTTAGAGATGCCTACCTACAATGAGCAGTTCTTC
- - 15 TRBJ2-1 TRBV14 CASSQGGLGSNEQFF TGTGCCAGCAGCCAAGGGGGGTTAGGTTCCAATGAGCAGTTCTTC
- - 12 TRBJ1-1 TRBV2 CASSLSNTEAFF TGTGCCAGCAGTCTTAGCAACACTGAAGCTTTCTTT
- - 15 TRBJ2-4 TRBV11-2 CASSLEDGSKNIQYF TGTGCCAGCAGCTTAGAGGACGGATCCAAAAACATTCAGTACTTC
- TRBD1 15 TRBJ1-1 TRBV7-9 CASSLNRGRNTEAFF TGTGCCAGCAGCTTGAACAGGGGCCGGAACACTGAAGCTTTCTTT
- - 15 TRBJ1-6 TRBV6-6 CASSINGFYNSPLHF TGTGCCAGCAGTATAAACGGTTTCTATAATTCACCCCTCCACTTT
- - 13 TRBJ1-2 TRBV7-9 CASSLVAGYGYTF TGTGCCAGCAGCTTAGTTGCCGGCTATGGCTACACCTTC
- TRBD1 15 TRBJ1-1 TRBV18 CASSPETGAWTEAFF TGTGCCAGCTCACCAGAGACAGGGGCGTGGACTGAAGCTTTCTTT
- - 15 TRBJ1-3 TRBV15 CATSGPLGSGNTIYF TGTGCCACCAGCGGGCCCCTGGGCTCTGGAAACACCATATATTTT
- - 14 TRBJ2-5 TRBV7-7 CASSLAGGGETQYF TGTGCTAGCAGCTTAGCAGGGGGAGGAGAGACCCAGTACTTC
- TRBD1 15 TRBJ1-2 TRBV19 CASTGDRRTNYGYTF TGTGCCAGTACCGGGGACAGGAGAACTAACTATGGCTACACCTTC
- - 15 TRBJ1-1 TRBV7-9 CASSLGFSMNTEAFF TGTGCCAGCAGCTTAGGCTTCTCCATGAACACTGAAGCTTTCTTT
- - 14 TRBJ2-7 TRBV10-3 CAISESGRPYEQYF TGTGCCATCAGTGAGTCGGGGAGACCCTACGAGCAGTACTTC
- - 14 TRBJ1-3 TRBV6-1 CASRESSSGNTIYF TGTGCCAGCAGGGAGAGTAGCTCTGGAAACACCATATATTTT
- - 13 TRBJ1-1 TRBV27 CASSLFRQGEAFF TGTGCCAGCAGTTTATTTAGGCAGGGCGAAGCTTTCTTT
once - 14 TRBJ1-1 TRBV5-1 CASSFSGMNTEAFF TGCGCCAGCAGCTTCTCAGGAATGAACACTGAAGCTTTCTTT
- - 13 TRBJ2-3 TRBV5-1 CASSLAAPDTQYF TGCGCCAGCAGCTTGGCAGCACCAGATACGCAGTATTTT
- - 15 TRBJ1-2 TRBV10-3 CAIRTQDSASYGYTF TGTGCCATCAGGACCCAGGACAGTGCCTCCTATGGCTACACCTTC
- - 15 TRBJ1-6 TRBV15 CATSREIWSNSPLHF TGTGCCACCAGCAGAGAGATTTGGTCTAATTCACCCCTCCACTTT
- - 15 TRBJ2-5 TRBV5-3 CARSLRGSSQETQYF TGTGCCAGAAGCTTGCGAGGGTCAAGCCAAGAGACCCAGTACTTC
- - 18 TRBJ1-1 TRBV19 CASSHSFPGQKGITEAFF TGTGCCAGTAGCCATTCTTTCCCCGGACAGAAAGGGATCACTGAAGCTTTCTTT
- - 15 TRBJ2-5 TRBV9 CASSLRGGGQETQYF TGTGCCAGCAGCTTGAGGGGAGGGGGACAAGAGACCCAGTACTTC
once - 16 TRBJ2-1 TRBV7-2 CASSLAGPGPYNEQFF TGTGCCAGCAGCTTAGCGGGGCCCGGACCCTACAATGAGCAGTTCTTC
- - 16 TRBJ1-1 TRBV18 CASSPPQRPLNTEAFF TGTGCCAGCTCACCACCCCAGCGTCCTCTGAACACTGAAGCTTTCTTT
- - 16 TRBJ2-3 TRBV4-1 CASSQGRGIGTDTQYF TGCGCCAGCAGCCAAGGAAGGGGGATTGGCACAGATACGCAGTATTTT
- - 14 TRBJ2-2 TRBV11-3 CASSSSRAAGELFF TGTGCCAGCAGCTCCTCTCGGGCTGCCGGGGAGCTGTTTTTT
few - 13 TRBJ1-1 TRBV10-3 CAISRPEGAEAFF TGTGCCATCAGTAGGCCGGAAGGGGCTGAAGCTTTCTTT
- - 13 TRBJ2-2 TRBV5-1 CASSLVEGGELFF TGCGCCAGCAGCTTGGTGGAAGGCGGGGAGCTGTTTTTT
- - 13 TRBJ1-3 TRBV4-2 CASSQEPGNTIYF TGTGCCAGCAGCCAAGAGCCTGGAAACACCATATATTTT
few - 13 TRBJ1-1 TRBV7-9 CASSLSGETEAFF TGTGCCAGCAGCTTAAGCGGTGAGACTGAAGCTTTCTTT
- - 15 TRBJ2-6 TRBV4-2 CASSQAGSGANVLTF TGTGCCAGCAGCCAAGCAGGGTCTGGGGCCAACGTCCTGACTTTC
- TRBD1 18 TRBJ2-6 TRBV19 CASSILGQGAYGANVLTF TGTGCCAGTAGTATTTTAGGACAGGGGGCATATGGGGCCAACGTCCTGACTTTC
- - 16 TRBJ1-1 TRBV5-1 CASSFFSSQGNTEAFF TGCGCCAGCAGCTTCTTTTCAAGCCAGGGAAACACTGAAGCTTTCTTT
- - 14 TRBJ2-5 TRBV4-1 CASSLRAEQETQYF TGCGCCAGCAGTCTGAGGGCAGAACAAGAGACCCAGTACTTC
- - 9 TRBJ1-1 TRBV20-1 CSPVPEAFF TGCAGTCCGGTCCCTGAAGCTTTCTTT
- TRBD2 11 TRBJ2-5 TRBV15 CATSGGGTQYF TGTGCCACCAGCGGGGGGGGGACCCAGTACTTC
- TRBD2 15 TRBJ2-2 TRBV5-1 CASGVGTSGTGELFF TGCGCCAGTGGGGTCGGGACTAGCGGGACCGGGGAGCTGTTTTTT
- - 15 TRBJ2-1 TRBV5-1 CASSLDTGVGDEQFF TGCGCCAGCAGCTTGGATACGGGGGTAGGCGATGAGCAGTTCTTC
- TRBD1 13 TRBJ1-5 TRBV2 CASSGQGNQPQHF TGTGCCAGCAGTGGACAGGGGAACCAGCCCCAGCATTTT
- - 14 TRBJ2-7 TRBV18 CASSPRQGFYEQYF TGTGCCAGCTCACCGCGGCAGGGATTCTACGAGCAGTACTTC
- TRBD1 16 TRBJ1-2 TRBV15 CATSRGQGARIYGYTF TGTGCCACCAGCAGAGGCCAGGGGGCGCGGATCTATGGCTACACCTTC
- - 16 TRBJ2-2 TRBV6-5 CASSYSGVRTAGELFF TGTGCCAGCAGTTACTCGGGGGTCAGGACGGCCGGGGAGCTGTTTTTT
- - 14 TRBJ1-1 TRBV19 CASRVRGRDTEAFF TGTGCCAGTAGAGTGAGGGGCAGGGACACTGAAGCTTTCTTT
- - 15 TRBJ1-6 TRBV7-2 CASSLGGRGGTPLHF TGTGCCAGCAGCTTAGGGGGCAGGGGAGGGACACCCCTCCACTTT
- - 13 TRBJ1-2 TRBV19 CASSTGRGYGYTF TGTGCCAGTAGTACGGGACGGGGCTATGGCTACACCTTC
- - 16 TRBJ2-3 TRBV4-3 CASSQNGASSTDTQYF TGCGCCAGCAGCCAAAACGGGGCCTCTAGCACAGATACGCAGTATTTT
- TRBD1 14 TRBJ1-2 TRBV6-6 CASSPQGEAYGYTF TGTGCCAGCAGTCCACAGGGGGAAGCCTATGGCTACACCTTC
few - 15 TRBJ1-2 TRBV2 CASTRSLGEGNGYTF TGTGCCAGCACGAGGTCGCTAGGGGAAGGGAATGGCTACACCTTC
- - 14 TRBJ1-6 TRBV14 CASSQVGQYSPLHF TGTGCCAGCAGCCAAGTAGGGCAGTATTCACCCCTCCACTTT
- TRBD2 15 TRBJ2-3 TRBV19 CASSKRGPSTDTQYF TGTGCCAGTAGTAAGCGGGGGCCAAGCACAGATACGCAGTATTTT